The 31 T cell receptor beta chains presented below share a single source sample, sequenced in a study of patients and donors after allogeneic stem cell transplantation. TCRdb analysed the RT-PCR reads with MiXCR anew, one entry per CDR3 protein. This sample carries around 27,000 distinct CDR3 sequences, 6.5% to 10% of them seen once, and the ten largest clones take 48%. Material for sequencing was blood, either unsorted or a sorted T cell fraction (not recorded which). These receptor sequences come from a human donor who was either an allogeneic HSCT recipient or a stem cell or donor lymphocyte infusion donor (not recorded which). It is not recorded whose cells these are; they may come from a transplant donor.

The chain recombines TRBV12-5 with TRBJ2-2; a possible D gene is TRBD2 (7 bases). Trimming took 0 bases from V and 4 from J, leaving 27 bases between them. The CDR3 sequence is 21 residues long. Per germline, CDR1 LGHNT and CDR2 FRNRAP. For the CDR3, the DNA is TGTGCTAGTGGTTTGGTAACCAACGGTACAGGGCGGGGGCCCACCACCGGGGAGCTGTTTTTT. Its translation is CASGLVTNGTGRGPTTGELFF.

This clonotype has a handful of counts. The V call is TRBV6-1, the J call TRBJ1-1, with D possibly being TRBD1 (6 bases). Germline V gene sequence: CDR1 MNHNS, CDR2 SASEGT. Trimming removed 6 bases from V and 3 bases from J, with 17 bases in between. This CDR3 is 15 amino acids long. Written as DNA, the CDR3 is TGTGCCAGCAGCCCACGATGGAACAGGGACACTGAAGCTTTCTTT. This encodes CASSPRWNRDTEAFF.

The chain combines TRBV12-3 or TRBV12-4 with TRBJ1-2; D perhaps matches TRBD1 (5 bases). CDR3 length: 13 residues. Trimming shortened V by 5 bases and J by 4 bases, and 11 bases separated the two germline ends. For the CDR3, the DNA is TGTGCCAGCAGTACCGACAGTAGCTATGGCTACACCTTC. This translates into CASSTDSSYGYTF.

This clonotype came up many times. The chain employs TRBV4-1 and TRBJ1-3, with D perhaps TRBD1 (5 bases). V gave up 1 base and J gave up 3 bases, with 16 bases separating them. Germline CDR1 is MGHRA and CDR2 is YSYEKL. The CDR3 length is 17 residues. The CDR3 here is CASSQANQGLGGNTIYF. In nucleotides, the CDR3 is TGCGCCAGCAGCCAAGCAAACCAGGGTCTTGGTGGAAACACCATATATTTT.

This chain joins TRBV7-9 and TRBJ1-1; 8 positions match TRBD1. Trimming removed 3 bases from V and 11 bases from J; junction bases left unmatched: 2. The CDR3 extends over 11 amino acids. CDR1 is SEHNR, CDR2 FQNEAQ, per germline (reference sequence). CDR3 sequence reads: CASSLDRAAFF. In nucleotides, the CDR3 is TGTGCCAGCAGCTTGGACAGGGCGGCTTTCTTT. Supplemented by reference TRBV7-9 and TRBJ1-1, the full variable domain reads DTGVSQNPRHKITKRGQNVTFRCDPISEHNRLYWYRQTLGQGPEFLTYFQNEAQLEKSRLLSDRFSAERPKGSFSTLEIQRTEQGDSAMYLCASSLDRAAFFGQGTRLTVV.

This clonotype was counted at least ten times. The rearrangement links TRBV18 to TRBJ1-1; D perhaps matches TRBD1 (5 bases). CDR3 size: 14 residues. Trimming pared 3 bases from V and 5 bases from J, leaving 13 bases between. Germline V CDR1 and CDR2: KGHSH, LQKENI. For the CDR3, the DNA is TGTGCCAGCTCACCCGGATATGGGGGGACTGAAGCTTTCTTT. Protein product: CASSPGYGGTEAFF.

The rearrangement links TRBV29-1 to TRBJ2-4, with no clear D. V lost 5 bases and J lost 5, with 7 bases in between. CDR1 is SQVTM and CDR2 is ANQGSEA in the germline V gene. This CDR3 is 11 amino acids long. The CDR3 DNA sequence: TGCAGCGTTACGGATCAAAACATTCAGTACTTC. It yields the protein CSVTDQNIQYF.

In nucleotides, the CDR3 is TGTGCCAGCAGTTTTATCCCCGATACGCAGTATTTT. Its protein is CASSFIPDTQYF. The rearrangement joins TRBV28 to TRBJ2-3; D not certain. CDR3 length: 12 residues. The germline V and J ends were trimmed by 3 bases and 6 bases, with 7 bases remaining between them. The germline CDR1 and CDR2 sequences are MDHEN and SYDVKM.

This clonotype was seen at least ten times. The V and J genes are TRBV5-5 and TRBJ2-5; D not certain. V was trimmed by 3 bases and J by 3 bases, leaving 9 bases between them. Germline V gives CDR1 SGHKS, CDR2 YYEKEE (reference sequence). This CDR3 is 13 amino acids long. The CDR3 here is CASSSDREETQYF. The CDR3 region has the DNA TGTGCCAGCAGCTCGGACCGAGAAGAGACCCAGTACTTC.

This clonotype was observed many times. The CDR3 DNA follows: TGCAGCGTTGAACCGGACAGGGACTGGGGCTACACCTTC. Translation: CSVEPDRDWGYTF. The J gene is TRBJ1-2, the V gene TRBV29-1; 8 bases line up with TRBD1. The V gene's germline CDR1 is SQVTM and CDR2 ANQGSEA. Trimming removed 2 bases from V and 8 bases from J; junction bases left unmatched: 7. The CDR3 is made up of 13 amino acids.

This clonotype showed up many times. This chain links TRBV2 with TRBJ2-5, with TRBD1 matching over 8 bases. Trimming took 8 bases from V and 0 from J; bases not matched to a gene: 5. This CDR3 spans 14 amino acids. Germline lookup yields CDR1 SNHLY and CDR2 FYNNEI. The CDR3 here is CASSTGEHQETQYF. The CDR3 DNA is TGTGCCAGCTCGACAGGGGAGCACCAAGAGACCCAGTACTTC.

This clonotype is judged medium-sized. V gene TRBV3-1 combines with J gene TRBJ2-2; 13 nucleotides agree with TRBD2. The CDR3 has 19 residues. V trimming: 0 bases; J trimming: 0 bases; junction bases outside the gene matches: 4. The germline V gene has CDR1 LGHDT and CDR2 YNNKEL (reference sequence). Here the CDR3 DNA reads TGTGCCAGCAGCCAAGATTTGGGACTAGCGGGGTCGAACACCGGGGAGCTGTTTTTT. It translates to CASSQDLGLAGSNTGELFF.

This clonotype was observed a handful of times. The J gene is TRBJ1-1, the V gene TRBV9; D might be TRBD1 (5 bases). The CDR3 consists of 14 residues. With 5 bases removed from V and 2 bases from J, the gap between germline ends came to 13 bases. CDR1 is SGDLS and CDR2 is YYNGEE in the germline V gene. CDR3 nucleotide sequence: TGTGCCAGCAGAAGGGGAGGGGCTAACACTGAAGCTTTCTTT. As protein: CASRRGGANTEAFF.

The V gene is TRBV5-4, the J gene TRBJ2-7, with D perhaps TRBD1 (5 bases). This CDR3 region has 13 residues. V dropped 0 bases and J dropped 5 bases, with 9 bases sitting between them. Germline CDR1 reads SGHNT; CDR2 reads YYREEE (reference sequence). The CDR3 region is CASSLDWGHEQYF. CDR3 nucleotide sequence: TGTGCCAGCAGCTTGGATTGGGGCCACGAGCAGTACTTC.

Ten or more counts support this clonotype. The chain links TRBV30 to TRBJ2-3; no reliable D call. This CDR3 contains 14 residues. CDR1 and CDR2 (germline): GTSNPN, SVGIG (reference sequence). Between the trimmed V and J ends, which lost 4 bases and 3 bases, there was a span of 14 bases. CDR3 amino acids: CAWKDRVSTDTQYF. The CDR3 DNA is TGTGCCTGGAAAGACCGCGTATCAACAGATACGCAGTATTTT.

In its sample, this clonotype was seen many times. This rearrangement joins TRBV2 to TRBJ2-1, with 11 bases fitting TRBD1. The CDR3 sequence is 15 residues long. The V and J ends lost 8 bases and 6 bases, in that order; junction bases with no gene match: 9. Germline V lookup: CDR1 SNHLY, CDR2 FYNNEI. For the CDR3, the DNA is TGTGCCAGCGAATTTGGACAGGGGGCAGGCAATGAGCAGTTCTTC. As protein: CASEFGQGAGNEQFF.

This clonotype was seen only a few times. This chain connects TRBV4-1 to TRBJ2-3, with 14 positions matching TRBD2. Germline-derived CDR1 and CDR2 are MGHRA and YSYEKL. The CDR3 is 18 amino acids. The V and J ends lost 2 bases and 3 bases, in that order; junction bases with no gene match: 7. The CDR3 is CASSQSGTSGGRTDTQYF. For the CDR3, the DNA is TGCGCCAGCAGCCAATCCGGGACTAGCGGGGGTCGGACAGATACGCAGTATTTT.

The table lists this clonotype with a few counts. The V and J genes are TRBV11-1 and TRBJ2-2; D unresolved. The germline CDR1 and CDR2 sequences are SGHAT and FQDESV (reference sequence). The CDR3 runs to 13 residues. V was shortened by 1 base and J by 5 bases, with 5 bases between the two germline ends. CDR3 region: CASSLGGTGELFF. In DNA form, the CDR3 reads TGTGCCAGCAGCTTAGGGGGAACCGGGGAGCTGTTTTTT. Based on the CDR3 plus reference TRBV11-1 and TRBJ2-2, the full variable domain is EAEVAQSPRYKITEKSQAVAFWCDPISGHATLYWYRQILGQGPELLVQFQDESVVDDSQLPKDRFSAERLKGVDSTLKIQPAELGDSAMYLCASSLGGTGELFFGEGSRLTVL.

This clonotype showed up many times. The chain employs TRBV4-2 and TRBJ2-2; D unclear. Germline CDR1 is LGHNA and CDR2 is YNFKEQ. The CDR3 sequence is 14 residues long. Deletions cut 4 bases from V and 4 bases from J, with 10 bases between. CDR3 region: CASSPLGITGELFF. In DNA, the CDR3 is TGTGCCAGCAGCCCCCTTGGAATCACCGGGGAGCTGTTTTTT.

There are many counts of this clonotype. The chain uses TRBV3-1 and TRBJ2-7; the match to TRBD2 covers 10 bases. CDR1 is LGHDT, CDR2 YNNKEL, per germline (reference sequence). The CDR3 length is 16 residues. The V gene end was trimmed by 2 bases and the J gene end by 1 base; junction bases not matched to a gene: 5. The CDR3 region is CASSQITGLASYEQYF. CDR3 DNA sequence: TGTGCCAGCAGCCAAATAACGGGACTAGCGTCCTACGAGCAGTACTTC.

This clonotype was seen repeatedly, ten times or more. The CDR3 protein is CASSLEGLGTEAFF. CDR3 coding DNA: TGCGCCAGCAGCTTGGAGGGGCTTGGCACTGAAGCTTTCTTT. The chain employs TRBV5-1 and TRBJ1-1, with a tentative D call TRBD1 (5 bases). Germline V gene sequence: CDR1 SGHRS, CDR2 YFSETQ. This CDR3 is 14 amino acids long. V lost 0 bases and J 4 bases, leaving 10 bases between the germline ends.

Regarding this clonotype: A read error may be the cause here, since a much bigger clone is one base away. The chain employs TRBV7-6 and TRBJ1-3; TRBD1 matches 7 bases. CDR1 and CDR2 (germline): SGHVS, FNYEAQ. CDR3 size: 17 residues. CDR3 region: CASSLSRTGSSGSTIYF. For the CDR3, the DNA is TGTGCCAGCAGCTTATCGCGGACAGGATCGTCTGGAAGCACCATATATTTT.

This clonotype showed up many times. The gene calls are TRBV25-1 and TRBJ1-1; 7 positions match TRBD1. The CDR3 is made up of 15 amino acids. The germline gives CDR1 MGHDK, CDR2 SYGVNS. The junction had 11 bases not matched to a gene; V was cut back by 6 bases and J by 4 bases. The CDR3 nucleotides are TGTGCCAGCAGAGTCTCGACAGGGAGGAGCACTGAAGCTTTCTTT. Protein sequence: CASRVSTGRSTEAFF.

This clonotype was seen at least ten times. The genes are TRBV5-1 and TRBJ2-7; the D gene is possibly TRBD2 (6 bases). Germline CDR1 and CDR2: SGHRS and YFSETQ. This CDR3 has 14 amino acids. Trimming left V 1 base short and J 2 bases short, with 10 bases between. The CDR3 spells CASSLSGPPYEQYF. For the CDR3, the DNA is TGCGCCAGCAGCTTGAGCGGGCCGCCCTACGAGCAGTACTTC.

This clonotype was picked up many times. The rearrangement joins TRBV21-1 to TRBJ1-1; TRBD1, the table's D call, was not compared with the DNA. TRBV21-1 is a pseudogene. The CDR3 sequence is 16 residues long. Here the CDR3 reads CASSNLPTGPNTEAFF. The CDR3 DNA reads as TGTGCCAGCAGCAACTTACCCACAGGGCCGAACACTGAAGCTTTCTTT.

This clonotype has a count of ten or more. The rearrangement joins TRBV3-1 to TRBJ2-5; D remains unclear. V dropped 1 base and J dropped 5 bases, with 11 bases sitting between them. Germline assignment: CDR1 LGHDT and CDR2 YNNKEL (reference sequence). The CDR3 totals 14 residues. The CDR3 spells CASSQGHRWETQYF. The CDR3 DNA is TGTGCCAGCAGCCAAGGACACCGGTGGGAGACCCAGTACTTC.

This clonotype was counted at least ten times. The chain couples TRBV6-2 or TRBV6-3 to TRBJ2-3; 12 positions match TRBD2. From germline, CDR1 is MNHEY and CDR2 SVGEGT. Trimming took 2 bases from V and 1 from J; bases not matched to a gene: 4. The CDR3 loop spans 17 amino acids. For the CDR3, the DNA is TGTGCCAGCAGTTACGTCCTAGCGGGAGGGGGCACAGATACGCAGTATTTT. Amino acid sequence: CASSYVLAGGGTDTQYF.

In its sample, this clonotype was seen a few times. The chain links TRBV27 to TRBJ1-1; D may be TRBD1 (6 bases). The germline gives CDR1 MNHEY, CDR2 SMNVEV (reference sequence). Trimming took 4 bases from V and 5 from J, leaving 11 bases between them. This CDR3 spans 13 amino acids. The CDR3 bases are TGTGCCAGCAGTTCCCGCCAGGGGACTGAAGCTTTCTTT. Amino acid sequence: CASSSRQGTEAFF.

This clonotype was counted ten times or more. This chain links TRBV3-1 with TRBJ2-7; D tentatively reads TRBD1 or TRBD2 (5 bases each). The CDR3 is 13 residues long. V dropped 4 bases and J dropped 7 bases, with 14 bases sitting between them. Germline V lookup: CDR1 LGHDT, CDR2 YNNKEL (reference sequence). The CDR3 coding sequence is TGTGCCAGCAGCCCCGTGGGGGAGTGGGAGCAGTACTTC. The encoded protein is CASSPVGEWEQYF.

The V call is TRBV11-1, the J call TRBJ1-1; D ambiguous. Trimming pared 3 bases from V and 1 base from J, leaving 21 bases between. Germline V gives CDR1 SGHAT, CDR2 FQDESV (reference sequence). This CDR3 is built from 18 residues. The CDR3 nucleotides read TGTGCCAGCAGCTTTCTCCAAAACGGACGGCTACGGAACACTGAAGCTTTCTTT. It codes for CASSFLQNGRLRNTEAFF.

CDR3 amino acids: CASSLPGGSEAFF. Here the CDR3 DNA reads TGTGCCAGCAGCCTCCCGGGTGGTTCTGAAGCTTTCTTT. The V call is TRBV7-9, the J call TRBJ1-1; D uncertain. Germline CDR1 is SEHNR and CDR2 is FQNEAQ (reference sequence). The germline V and J ends were trimmed by 5 bases and 6 bases, with 13 bases remaining between them. This CDR3 has 13 amino acids.